This T cell receptor (beta chain) was captured by sequencing in a study of T cells in Graves' hyperthyroidism and ophthalmopathy. J gave up 0 bases and V 7 bases, and 4 bases lay outside the gene matches. The V gene's germline CDR1 is SQVTM and CDR2 ANQGSEA. This CDR3 spans 13 amino acids. This clonotype was counted a few times. Its antigen is not identified. Study-wide results and caveats: Most expanded thyroid clonotypes above 0.001 also appeared in blood.

There were TCR beta CDR3 regions amplified from RNA transcripts. The primer set for the first-round RT-PCR of the TCR CDR3 was HTBI. Using its own MiXCR run on the multiplex PCR reads, TCRdb lists one record per CDR3 protein. The table records roughly 510,000 distinct CDR3 sequences, 40% to 50% of them present only once. Sequenced material: peripheral blood or thyroid tissue (not recorded which). This TCR derives from an adult woman with Graves' disease, either hyperthyroidism or ophthalmopathy (not recorded which). The chain carries TRBV29-1 and TRBJ2-3; 7 positions agree with TRBD2. The CDR3 region has the DNA TGCAGCGGAAATAGCGGGAGCACAGATACGCAGTATTTT. Its translation is CSGNSGSTDTQYF.